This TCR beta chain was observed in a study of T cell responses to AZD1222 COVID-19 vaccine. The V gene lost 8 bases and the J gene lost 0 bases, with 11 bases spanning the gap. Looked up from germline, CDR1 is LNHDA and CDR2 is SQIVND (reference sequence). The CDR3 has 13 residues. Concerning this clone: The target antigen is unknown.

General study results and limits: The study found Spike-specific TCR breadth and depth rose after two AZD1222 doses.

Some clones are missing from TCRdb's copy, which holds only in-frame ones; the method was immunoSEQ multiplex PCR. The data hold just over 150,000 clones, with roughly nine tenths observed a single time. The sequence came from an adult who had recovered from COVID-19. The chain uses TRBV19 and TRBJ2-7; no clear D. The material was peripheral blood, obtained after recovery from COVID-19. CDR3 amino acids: CASYQASSYEQYF. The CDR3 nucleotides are TGTGCCAGTTACCAGGCGAGCTCCTACGAGCAGTACTTC. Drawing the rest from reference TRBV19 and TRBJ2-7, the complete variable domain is DGGITQSPKYLFRKEGQNVTLSCEQNLNHDAMYWYRQDPGQGLRLIYYSQIVNDFQKGDIAEGYSVSREKKESFPLTVTSAQKNPTAFYLCASYQASSYEQYFGPGTRLTVT.